This T cell receptor beta chain came from a study of blood T cell repertoires in COVID-19. On the study more broadly: Sites across the United States, Italy and Spain contributed samples from acute and convalescent COVID-19. Sources were T cells, B-cell-depleted T cells, or PBMCs; the material itself was cDNA or gDNA.

In the original processing: The authors estimated nucleated cell counts from reference gene primer amplification. The method was immunoSEQ multiplex PCR; TCRdb's version includes in-frame clones alone and lacks a portion of them. V, J and clone size are those of that table, while D and trimming were read from the DNA. This table has about 260,000 clones, around 78% appearing once. This clone was seen a few times. CDR1 and CDR2 (germline): LNHDA, SQIVND (reference sequence). This CDR3 has 15 residues. The ends lost 4 bases at V and 5 bases at J; junction bases unmatched: 7. This sequence originates from a man in his 60s who had recovered from COVID-19. Sequencing used peripheral blood. This chain uses TRBV19 with TRBJ1-1; 10 positions match TRBD1. In DNA, the CDR3 is TGTGCCAGTAGTAGGGACAGGGGACGGGAAACTGAAGCTTTCTTT. Translated, it gives CASSRDRGRETEAFF.